This T cell receptor (beta chain) was documented in a study of shared clonotypes between healthy human individuals. Terminally differentiated effector memory CD45RA+ cells were excluded by CCR7 positive selection of CD45RO-negative cells. V was pared by 1 base and J by 4 bases, with 8 bases of the junction left unmatched. Germline V gene sequence: CDR1 LGHNA, CDR2 YNFKEQ. This CDR3 spans 16 amino acids. Sorted subsets were amplified in replicate PCRs using around 200 ng DNA, around 30,000 T cell genomes. In the authors' workflow: As immunoSEQ supplied junction-only sequences (without quality scores), filtering differed. TCRdb keeps only in-frame clones here, not all; method: immunoSEQ multiplex PCR. That table gives V, J and clone size, and the DNA gave D and trimming. Altogether about 2.1 million clones are present, under 95% being singletons, with the ten largest covering more than 1.5%. This clone appeared a single time.

The chain carries TRBV4-2 and TRBJ2-3, with 7 nucleotides matching TRBD2. The specimen sequenced was naive CD8+ T cells from PBMCs. The clonotype was recovered from a young man in good health. Some clones in this sample may be carry-over from other donors' samples. CDR3 protein: CASSQVAGVRADTQYF. CDR3 sequence (DNA): TGTGCCAGCAGCCAAGTAGCGGGTGTACGGGCAGATACGCAGTATTTT.